A single sample is the source of the 8 T cell receptor beta chains below, sequenced in a study of T cell responses to AZD1222 COVID-19 vaccine (dated by TCRdb to the early 2020s). The time point label, as the study defines it: about 28 days (+/-7) after the second vaccine dose. The treatment or condition label corresponds to: meningococcal conjugate vaccine given as trial control. Library creation used the immunoSEQ multiplex PCR assay. The immuneACCESS repertoire file appears here via TCRdb, limited to in-frame rearrangements. These files lack a portion of the clones; in checked studies, under half of the deficit traces to unresolved V genes, and the cause of the others is not known. The sample yields approximately 100,000 clones; more than 75% were counted once. The ten largest make up 3.3% of the sample. The material sequenced was peripheral blood, taken 28 days after the second dose of the MenACWY control vaccine. The origin of the receptors is an adult who received the MenACWY meningococcal vaccine as a control.

This chain connects TRBV5-8 to TRBJ1-1; D not resolved. V was trimmed by 4 bases and J by 10 bases, leaving 8 bases between them. Germline V gene sequence: CDR1 SGHTS, CDR2 YDEGEE. The CDR3 runs 10 residues. The CDR3 region is CASSPRVAFF. In nucleotides, the CDR3 is TGTGCCAGCAGCCCCAGAGTAGCTTTCTTT. Full variable domain (missing parts from reference TRBV5-8 and TRBJ1-1): EAGVTQSPTHLIKTRGQQATLRCSPISGHTSVYWYQQALGLGLQFLLWYDEGEERNRGNFPPRFSGRQFPNYSSELNVNALELEDSALYLCASSPRVAFFGQGTRLTVV.

Written as DNA, the CDR3 is TGTGCCAGCATCGACGGGAGCTCCTACGAGCAGTACTTC. This codes for CASIDGSSYEQYF. The chain links TRBV28 to TRBJ2-7; TRBD2 might be the D (6 bases). CDR1 is MDHEN and CDR2 is SYDVKM in the germline V gene. V lost 7 bases and J lost 0, with 10 bases in between. This CDR3 is built from 13 residues.

The rearrangement uses TRBV5-4 and TRBJ1-2; D possibly corresponds to TRBD1 (6 bases). The CDR3 spans 13 residues. CDR1 and CDR2 from the germline V gene are SGHNT and YYREEE (reference sequence). Between the trimmed V and J ends, which lost 4 bases and 7 bases, there was a span of 14 bases. The CDR3 DNA is TGTGCCAGCAGCGGCAGGGGAACTTCTGGCTACACCTTC. Its protein is CASSGRGTSGYTF.

The rearrangement uses TRBV24-1 and TRBJ1-1; D not resolved. V gave up 5 bases and J gave up 3 bases, with 9 bases separating them. The CDR3 is made up of 13 amino acids. Germline CDR1 is KGHDR and CDR2 is SFDVKD. CDR3 residues: CATSVDSDTEAFF. As DNA, the CDR3 is TGTGCCACCAGTGTCGACTCGGACACTGAAGCTTTCTTT.

The chain recombines TRBV7-2 with TRBJ1-2; a weak D match, TRBD1 (5 bases). Germline V gene data show CDR1 as SGHTA and CDR2 as FQGNSA. CDR3 length equals 16 residues. V was cut by 1 base and J by 4 bases, with 16 bases left in between. The CDR3 DNA sequence: TGTGCCAGCAGCTTAGAACTTCGAGGGGCCCGCTATGGCTACACCTTC. It yields the protein CASSLELRGARYGYTF.

The rearrangement links TRBV27 to TRBJ1-2; 7 positions match TRBD1. The germline CDR1 and CDR2 sequences are MNHEY and SMNVEV (reference sequence). This CDR3 has 14 amino acids. Losses at the gene ends were 2 bases for V and 3 bases for J; bases not matched to a gene: 3. The CDR3 DNA reads TGTGCCAGCAGTTTAAAACAGGGGTACTATGGCTACACCTTC. As protein: CASSLKQGYYGYTF.

V gene TRBV21-1 combines with J gene TRBJ1-2; the table calls TRBD1, which could not be checked here. TRBV21-1 is termed a pseudogene. The CDR3 has 19 residues. CDR3 nucleotide sequence: TGTGCCAGCAGCAAAGATCCCCGTCGGAGGGGGCGACCTAACTATGGCTACACCTTC. Translated: CASSKDPRRRGRPNYGYTF.

The chain joins TRBV6-1 to TRBJ2-1; TRBD1 matches at 9 bases. Trimming at V came to 3 bases and at J to 2 bases, leaving 5 bases not matched to a gene. The CDR3 runs 16 residues. Germline lookup yields CDR1 MNHNS and CDR2 SASEGT. CDR3 sequence: CASSDTGGVAYNEQFF. DNA of the CDR3: TGTGCCAGCAGTGACACAGGGGGCGTCGCCTACAATGAGCAGTTCTTC.